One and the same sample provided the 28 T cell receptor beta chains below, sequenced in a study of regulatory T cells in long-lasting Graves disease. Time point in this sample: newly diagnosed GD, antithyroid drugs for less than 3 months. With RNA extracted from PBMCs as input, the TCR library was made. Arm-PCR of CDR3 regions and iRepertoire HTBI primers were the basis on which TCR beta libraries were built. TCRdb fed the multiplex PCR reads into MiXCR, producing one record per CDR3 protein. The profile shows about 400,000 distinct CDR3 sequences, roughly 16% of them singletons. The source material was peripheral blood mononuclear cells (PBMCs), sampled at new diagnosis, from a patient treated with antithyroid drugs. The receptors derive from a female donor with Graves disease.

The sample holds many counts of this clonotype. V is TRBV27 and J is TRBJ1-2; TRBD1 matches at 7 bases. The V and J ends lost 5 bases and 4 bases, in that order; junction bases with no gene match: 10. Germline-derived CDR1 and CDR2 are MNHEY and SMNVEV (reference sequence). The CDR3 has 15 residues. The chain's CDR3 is CASSPGTVLFYGYTF. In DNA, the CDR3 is TGTGCCAGCAGTCCGGGGACAGTCCTGTTCTATGGCTACACCTTC.

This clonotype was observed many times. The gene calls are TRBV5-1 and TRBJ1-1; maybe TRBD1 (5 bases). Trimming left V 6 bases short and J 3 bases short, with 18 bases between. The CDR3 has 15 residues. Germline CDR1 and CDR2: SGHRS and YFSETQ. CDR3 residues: CASTEDVGGYTEAFF. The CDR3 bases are TGCGCCAGCACAGAGGACGTCGGGGGTTACACTGAAGCTTTCTTT.

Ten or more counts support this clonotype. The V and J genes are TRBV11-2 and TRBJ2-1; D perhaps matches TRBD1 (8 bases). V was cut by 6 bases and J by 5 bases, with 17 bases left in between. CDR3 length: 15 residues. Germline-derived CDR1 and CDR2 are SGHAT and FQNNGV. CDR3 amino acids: CASRETGGENNEQFF. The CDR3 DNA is TGTGCCAGCAGAGAAACAGGGGGGGAAAACAATGAGCAGTTCTTC. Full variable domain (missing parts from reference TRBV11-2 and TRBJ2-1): EAGVAQSPRYKIIEKRQSVAFWCNPISGHATLYWYQQILGQGPKLLIQFQNNGVVDDSQLPKDRFSAERLKGVDSTLKIQPAKLEDSAVYLCASRETGGENNEQFFGPGTRLTVL.

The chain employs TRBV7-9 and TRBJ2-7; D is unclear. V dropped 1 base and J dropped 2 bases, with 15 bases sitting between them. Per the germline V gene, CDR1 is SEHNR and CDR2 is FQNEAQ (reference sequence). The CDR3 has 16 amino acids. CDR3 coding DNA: TGTGCCAGCAGCTTAGGAGTACCGGGCCCAACCTACGAGCAGTACTTC. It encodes CASSLGVPGPTYEQYF. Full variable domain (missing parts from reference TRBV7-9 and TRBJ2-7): DTGVSQNPRHKITKRGQNVTFRCDPISEHNRLYWYRQTLGQGPEFLTYFQNEAQLEKSRLLSDRFSAERPKGSFSTLEIQRTEQGDSAMYLCASSLGVPGPTYEQYFGPGTRLTVT.

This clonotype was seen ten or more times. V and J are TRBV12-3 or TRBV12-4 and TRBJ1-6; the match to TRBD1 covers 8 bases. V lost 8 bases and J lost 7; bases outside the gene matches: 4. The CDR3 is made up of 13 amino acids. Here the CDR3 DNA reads TGTGCCAGCCAGGACAGGGTAAATTCACCCCTCCACTTT. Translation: CASQDRVNSPLHF.

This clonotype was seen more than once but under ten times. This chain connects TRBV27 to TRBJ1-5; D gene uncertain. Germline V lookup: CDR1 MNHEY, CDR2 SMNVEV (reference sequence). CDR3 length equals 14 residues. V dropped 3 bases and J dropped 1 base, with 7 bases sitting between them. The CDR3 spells CASSFSGSNQPQHF. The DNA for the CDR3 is TGTGCCAGCAGTTTTTCGGGAAGCAATCAGCCCCAGCATTTT.

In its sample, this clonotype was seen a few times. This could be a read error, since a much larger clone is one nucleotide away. DNA for the CDR3: TGCAGTGCTAGAGATATTCGGGCCGACCGCCTGGACTATGGCTACACCTTC. Protein sequence: CSARDIRADRLDYGYTF. This chain joins TRBV20-1 and TRBJ1-2; D unclear. This CDR3 is 17 amino acids long. Germline V gene sequence: CDR1 DFQATT, CDR2 SNEGSKA (reference sequence). V lost 0 bases to trimming and J lost 3 bases, with 20 bases between them.

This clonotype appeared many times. The DNA of the CDR3 is TGTGCCAGCAGCCCTCCGGGCAGGGGGTACGAGCAGTACTTC. Translation: CASSPPGRGYEQYF. This sequence joins TRBV4-2 and TRBJ2-7; 7 nucleotides align to TRBD1. Looked up from germline, CDR1 is LGHNA and CDR2 is YNFKEQ. V lost 4 bases, J lost 4 bases, and 7 bases stayed unmatched. This CDR3 region has 14 residues.

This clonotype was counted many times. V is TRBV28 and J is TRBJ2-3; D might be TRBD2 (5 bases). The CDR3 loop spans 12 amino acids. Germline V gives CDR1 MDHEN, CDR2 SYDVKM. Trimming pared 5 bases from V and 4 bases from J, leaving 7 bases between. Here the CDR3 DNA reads TGTGCCAGCAGTGCGGGTCCAGATACGCAGTATTTT. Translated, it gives CASSAGPDTQYF. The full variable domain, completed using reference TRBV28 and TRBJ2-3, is DVKVTQSSRYLVKRTGEKVFLECVQDMDHENMFWYRQDPGLGLRLIYFSYDVKMKEKGDIPEGYSVSREKKERFSLILESASTNQTSMYLCASSAGPDTQYFGPGTRLTVL.

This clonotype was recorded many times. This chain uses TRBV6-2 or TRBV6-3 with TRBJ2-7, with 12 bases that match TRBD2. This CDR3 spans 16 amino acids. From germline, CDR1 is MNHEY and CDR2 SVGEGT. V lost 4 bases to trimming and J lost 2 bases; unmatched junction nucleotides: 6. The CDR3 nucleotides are TGTGCCAGCAGTTCGGGACTAGCGGGCGACACCTACGAGCAGTACTTC. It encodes CASSSGLAGDTYEQYF.

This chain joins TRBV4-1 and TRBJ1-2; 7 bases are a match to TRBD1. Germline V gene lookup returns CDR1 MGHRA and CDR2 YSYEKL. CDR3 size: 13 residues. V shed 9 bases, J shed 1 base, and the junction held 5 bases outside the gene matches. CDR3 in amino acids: CASGQAGNYGYTF. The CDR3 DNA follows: TGCGCCAGTGGACAGGCGGGTAACTATGGCTACACCTTC.

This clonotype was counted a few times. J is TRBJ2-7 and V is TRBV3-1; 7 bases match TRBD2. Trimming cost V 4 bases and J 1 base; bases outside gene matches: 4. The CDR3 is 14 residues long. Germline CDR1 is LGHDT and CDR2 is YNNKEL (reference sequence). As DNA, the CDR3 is TGTGCCAGCAGCCTACCGGGACTATCCTACGAGCAGTACTTC. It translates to CASSLPGLSYEQYF.

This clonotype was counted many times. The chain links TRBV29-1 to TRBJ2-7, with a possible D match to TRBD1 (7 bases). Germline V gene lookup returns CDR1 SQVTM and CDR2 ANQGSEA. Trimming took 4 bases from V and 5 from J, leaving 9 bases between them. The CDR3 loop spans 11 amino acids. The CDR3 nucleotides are TGCAGCGTTGCCAGGGGGGACGAGCAGTACTTC. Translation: CSVARGDEQYF.

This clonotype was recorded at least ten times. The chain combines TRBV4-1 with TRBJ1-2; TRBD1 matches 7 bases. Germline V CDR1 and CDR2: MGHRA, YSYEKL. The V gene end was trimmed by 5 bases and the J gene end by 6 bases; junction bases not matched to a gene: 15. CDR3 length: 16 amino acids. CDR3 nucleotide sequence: TGCGCCAGCAGCTCAGCCCCCCAACAGGGGTTCCATGGCTACACCTTC. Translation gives CASSSAPQQGFHGYTF.

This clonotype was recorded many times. Written as DNA, the CDR3 is TGTGCCATCAGTGAGTCGAACAGGGAAAACATTCAGTACTTC. Residues: CAISESNRENIQYF. The rearrangement joins TRBV10-3 to TRBJ2-4, with a possible D match to TRBD1 (6 bases). V was trimmed by 0 bases and J by 5 bases, leaving 8 bases between them. This CDR3 has 14 amino acids. The germline CDR1 and CDR2 sequences are ENHRY and SYGVKD.

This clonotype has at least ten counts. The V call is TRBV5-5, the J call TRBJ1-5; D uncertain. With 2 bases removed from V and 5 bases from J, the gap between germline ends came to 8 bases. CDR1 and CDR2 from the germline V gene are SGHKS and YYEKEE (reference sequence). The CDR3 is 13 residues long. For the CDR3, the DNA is TGTGCCAGCAGCTTTTTCATCCATCAGCCCCAGCATTTT. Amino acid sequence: CASSFFIHQPQHF. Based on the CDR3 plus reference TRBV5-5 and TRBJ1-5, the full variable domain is DAGVTQSPTHLIKTRGQQVTLRCSPISGHKSVSWYQQVLGQGPQFIFQYYEKEERGRGNFPDRFSARQFPNYSSELNVNALLLGDSALYLCASSFFIHQPQHFGDGTRLSIL.

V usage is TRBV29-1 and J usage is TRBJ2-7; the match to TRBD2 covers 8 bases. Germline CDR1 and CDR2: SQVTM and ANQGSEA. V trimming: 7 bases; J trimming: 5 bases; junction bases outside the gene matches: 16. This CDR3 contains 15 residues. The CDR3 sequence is CSALFGSGLADEQYF. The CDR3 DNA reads TGCAGCGCATTATTTGGGAGCGGACTAGCTGACGAGCAGTACTTC.

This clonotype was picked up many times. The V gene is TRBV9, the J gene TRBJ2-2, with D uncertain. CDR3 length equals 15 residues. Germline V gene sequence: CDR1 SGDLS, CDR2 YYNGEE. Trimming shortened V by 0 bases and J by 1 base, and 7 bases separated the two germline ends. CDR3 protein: CASSVGSGNTGELFF. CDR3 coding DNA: TGTGCCAGCAGCGTAGGGTCCGGGAACACCGGGGAGCTGTTTTTT.

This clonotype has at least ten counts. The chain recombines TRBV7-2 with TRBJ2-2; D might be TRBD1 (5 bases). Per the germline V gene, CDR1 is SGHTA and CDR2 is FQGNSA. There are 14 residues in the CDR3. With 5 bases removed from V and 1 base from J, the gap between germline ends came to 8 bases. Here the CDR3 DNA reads TGTGCCAGCAGCCCCAGGGAGAACACCGGGGAGCTGTTTTTT. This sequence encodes CASSPRENTGELFF.

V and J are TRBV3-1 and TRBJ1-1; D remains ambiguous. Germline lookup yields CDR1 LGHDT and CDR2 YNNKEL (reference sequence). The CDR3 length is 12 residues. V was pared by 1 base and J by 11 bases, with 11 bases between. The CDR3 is CASSQVNKAAFF. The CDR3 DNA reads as TGTGCCAGCAGCCAAGTTAATAAGGCGGCTTTCTTT.

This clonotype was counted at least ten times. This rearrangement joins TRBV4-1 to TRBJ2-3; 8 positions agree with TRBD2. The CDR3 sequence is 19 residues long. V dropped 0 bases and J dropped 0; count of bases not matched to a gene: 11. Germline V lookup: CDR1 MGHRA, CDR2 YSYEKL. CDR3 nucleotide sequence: TGCGCCAGCAGCCAAGATAGGTGGCTAGCGGGTCCCAGCACAGATACGCAGTATTTT. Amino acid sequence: CASSQDRWLAGPSTDTQYF.

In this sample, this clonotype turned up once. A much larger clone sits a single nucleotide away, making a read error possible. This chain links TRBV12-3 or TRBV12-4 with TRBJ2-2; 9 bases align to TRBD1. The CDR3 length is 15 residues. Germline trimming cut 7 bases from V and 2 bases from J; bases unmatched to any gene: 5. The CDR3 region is CASNPGQGNTGELFF. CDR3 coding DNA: TGTGCCAGCAACCCGGGACAGGGAAACACCGGGGAGCTGTTTTTT.

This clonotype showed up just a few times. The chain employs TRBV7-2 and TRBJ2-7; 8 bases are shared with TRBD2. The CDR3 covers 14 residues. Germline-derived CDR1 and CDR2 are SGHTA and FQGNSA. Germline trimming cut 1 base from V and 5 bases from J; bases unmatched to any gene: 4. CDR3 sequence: CASSLETSANEQYF. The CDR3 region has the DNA TGTGCCAGCAGCTTAGAGACTAGCGCTAACGAGCAGTACTTC.

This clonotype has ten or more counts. The CDR3 here is CASSPLDLFYNEQFF. The CDR3 DNA sequence: TGTGCCAGCTCACCCTTGGACTTGTTCTACAATGAGCAGTTCTTC. This chain links TRBV18 with TRBJ2-1; a weak D match, TRBD2 (5 bases). Germline CDR1 KGHSH, CDR2 LQKENI. The CDR3 covers 15 residues. Deletions cut 3 bases from V and 3 bases from J, with 12 bases between.

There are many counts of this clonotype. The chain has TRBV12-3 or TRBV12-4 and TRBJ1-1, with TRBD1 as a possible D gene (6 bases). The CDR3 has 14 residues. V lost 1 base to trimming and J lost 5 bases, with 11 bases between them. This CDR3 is CASSLGGPGTEAFF. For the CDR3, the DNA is TGTGCCAGCAGTTTAGGGGGGCCGGGAACTGAAGCTTTCTTT.

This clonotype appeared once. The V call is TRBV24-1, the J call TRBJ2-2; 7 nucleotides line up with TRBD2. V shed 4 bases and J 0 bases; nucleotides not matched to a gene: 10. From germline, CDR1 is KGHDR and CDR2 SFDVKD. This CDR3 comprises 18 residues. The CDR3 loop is CATSDNLFGGSNTGELFF. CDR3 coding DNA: TGTGCCACCAGTGACAACCTTTTCGGGGGGTCGAACACCGGGGAGCTGTTTTTT.

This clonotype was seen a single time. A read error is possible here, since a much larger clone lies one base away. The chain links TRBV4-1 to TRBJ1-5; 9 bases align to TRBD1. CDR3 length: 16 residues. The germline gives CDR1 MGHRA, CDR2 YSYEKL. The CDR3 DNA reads TGCGCCAGCAGCCAACTACGGGACAGGGTCGATCAGCCCCCGCATTTT. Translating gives CASSQLRDRVDQPPHF.

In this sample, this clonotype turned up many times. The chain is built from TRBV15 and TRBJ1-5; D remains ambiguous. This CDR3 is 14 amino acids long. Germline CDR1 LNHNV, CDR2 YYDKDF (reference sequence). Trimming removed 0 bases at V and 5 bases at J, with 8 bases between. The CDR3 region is CATSRERMDQPQHF. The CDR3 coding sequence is TGTGCCACCAGCAGAGAACGAATGGATCAGCCCCAGCATTTT.